This T cell receptor beta chain was obtained from a study of beta chain features in type 1 diabetes. This CDR3 is 9 amino acids long. Trimming removed 10 bases at V and 10 bases at J, with 5 bases between. The V gene's germline CDR1 is MNHEY and CDR2 SMNVEV (reference sequence). The authors reverse transcribed all of the isolated RNA, so sequencing captured expressed TCRB transcripts. Read counts averaged approximately 3.6 million for samples of naive, central memory and regulatory T cells. TCRdb's table, derived via immunoSEQ multiplex PCR, lists solely in-frame clones and lacks some. The data contain 200,000 to 300,000 clones, 68% of them singletons.

The TCR originated in a man aged 30 to 39 in good health. J is TRBJ1-6 and V is TRBV27; D is unresolved. Sequencing used naive CD4+ T cells from blood. This CDR3 reads CAISSPLHF. CDR3 nucleotides: TGTGCCATCTCGTCACCCCTCCACTTT.